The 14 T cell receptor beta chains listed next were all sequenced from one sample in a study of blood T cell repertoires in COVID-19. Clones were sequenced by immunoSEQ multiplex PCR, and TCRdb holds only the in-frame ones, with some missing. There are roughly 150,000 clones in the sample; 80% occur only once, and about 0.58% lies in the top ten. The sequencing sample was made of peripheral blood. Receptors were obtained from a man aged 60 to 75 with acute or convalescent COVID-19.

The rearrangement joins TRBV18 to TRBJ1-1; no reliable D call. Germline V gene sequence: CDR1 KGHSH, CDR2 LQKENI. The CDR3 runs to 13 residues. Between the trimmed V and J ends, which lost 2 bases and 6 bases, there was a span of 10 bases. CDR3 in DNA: TGTGCCAGCTCACCAGGGGAGAGCTCTGAAGCTTTCTTT. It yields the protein CASSPGESSEAFF.

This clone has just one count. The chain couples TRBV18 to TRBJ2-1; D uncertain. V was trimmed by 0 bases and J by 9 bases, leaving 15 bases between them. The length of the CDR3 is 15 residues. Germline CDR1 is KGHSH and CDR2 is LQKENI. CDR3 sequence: CASSPPTLVGGEQFF. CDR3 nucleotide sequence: TGTGCCAGCTCACCACCGACCCTAGTAGGCGGTGAGCAGTTCTTC.

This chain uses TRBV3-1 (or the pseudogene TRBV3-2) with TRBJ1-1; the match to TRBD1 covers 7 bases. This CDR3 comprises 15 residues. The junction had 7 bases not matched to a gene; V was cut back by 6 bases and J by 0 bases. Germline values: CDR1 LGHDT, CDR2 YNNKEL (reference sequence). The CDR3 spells CASSPGQAMNTEAFF. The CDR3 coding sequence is TGTGCCAGCAGTCCCGGACAGGCGATGAACACTGAAGCTTTCTTT.

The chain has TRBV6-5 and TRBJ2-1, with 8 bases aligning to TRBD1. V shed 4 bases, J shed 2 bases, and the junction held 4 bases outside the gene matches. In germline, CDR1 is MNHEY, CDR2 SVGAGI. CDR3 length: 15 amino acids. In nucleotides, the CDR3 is TGTGCCAGCAGTTCCCGGACAGGGACCTACAATGAGCAGTTCTTC. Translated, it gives CASSSRTGTYNEQFF.

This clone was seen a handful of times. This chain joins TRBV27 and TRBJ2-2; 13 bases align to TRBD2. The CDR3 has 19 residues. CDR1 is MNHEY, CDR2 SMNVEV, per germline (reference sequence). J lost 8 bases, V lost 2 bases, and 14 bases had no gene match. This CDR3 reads CASSLEGRTSGGAYGELFF. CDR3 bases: TGTGCCAGCAGTTTAGAGGGACGAACTAGCGGGGGGGCATATGGGGAGCTGTTTTTT.

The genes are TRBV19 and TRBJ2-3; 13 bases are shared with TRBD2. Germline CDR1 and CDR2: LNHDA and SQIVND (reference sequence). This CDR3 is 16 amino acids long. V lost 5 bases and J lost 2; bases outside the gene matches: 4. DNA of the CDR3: TGTGCCAGTAGTTTCGGACTAGCGGGGGCCACAGATACGCAGTATTTT. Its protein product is CASSFGLAGATDTQYF.

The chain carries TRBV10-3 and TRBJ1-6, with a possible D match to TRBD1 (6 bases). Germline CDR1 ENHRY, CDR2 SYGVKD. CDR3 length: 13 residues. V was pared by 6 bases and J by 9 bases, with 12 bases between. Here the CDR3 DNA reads TGTGCCATCAGCAACAGGGTCGCTTCACCCCTCCACTTT. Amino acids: CAISNRVASPLHF.

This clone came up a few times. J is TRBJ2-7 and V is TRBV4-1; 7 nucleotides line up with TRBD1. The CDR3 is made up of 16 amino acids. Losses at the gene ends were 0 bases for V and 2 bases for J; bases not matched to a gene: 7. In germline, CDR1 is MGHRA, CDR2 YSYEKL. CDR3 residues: CASSQDSVQGAYEQYF. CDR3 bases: TGCGCCAGCAGCCAAGATAGCGTCCAGGGGGCCTACGAGCAGTACTTC.

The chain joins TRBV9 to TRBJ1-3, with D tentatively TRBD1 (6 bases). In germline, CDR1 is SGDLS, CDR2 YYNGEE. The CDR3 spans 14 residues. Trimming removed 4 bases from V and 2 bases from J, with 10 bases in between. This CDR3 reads CASSTGSTGNTIYF. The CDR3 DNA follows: TGTGCCAGCAGCACAGGGTCGACTGGAAACACCATATATTTT.

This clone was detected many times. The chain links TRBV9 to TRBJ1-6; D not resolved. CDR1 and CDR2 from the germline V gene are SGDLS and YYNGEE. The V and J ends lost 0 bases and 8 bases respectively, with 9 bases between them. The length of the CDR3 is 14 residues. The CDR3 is CASSVDQSDSPLHF. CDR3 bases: TGTGCCAGCAGCGTAGATCAGAGCGATTCACCCCTCCACTTT.

This CDR3 is CAISESNQKRSSGYTF. In DNA form, the CDR3 reads TGTGCCATCAGTGAGTCCAACCAGAAGAGGTCTAGCGGCTACACCTTC. This chain links TRBV10-3 with TRBJ1-2; D unresolved. The V gene lost 0 bases and the J gene lost 8 bases, with 19 bases spanning the gap. This CDR3 has 16 residues. Germline-derived CDR1 and CDR2 are ENHRY and SYGVKD.

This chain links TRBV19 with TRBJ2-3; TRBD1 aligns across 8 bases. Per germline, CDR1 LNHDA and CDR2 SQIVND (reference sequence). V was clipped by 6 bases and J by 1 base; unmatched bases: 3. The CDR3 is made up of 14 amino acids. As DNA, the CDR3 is TGTGCCAGTAGGGCAGGGGGCGGCACAGATACGCAGTATTTT. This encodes CASRAGGGTDTQYF. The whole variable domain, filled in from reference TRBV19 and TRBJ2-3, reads DGGITQSPKYLFRKEGQNVTLSCEQNLNHDAMYWYRQDPGQGLRLIYYSQIVNDFQKGDIAEGYSVSREKKESFPLTVTSAQKNPTAFYLCASRAGGGTDTQYFGPGTRLTVL.

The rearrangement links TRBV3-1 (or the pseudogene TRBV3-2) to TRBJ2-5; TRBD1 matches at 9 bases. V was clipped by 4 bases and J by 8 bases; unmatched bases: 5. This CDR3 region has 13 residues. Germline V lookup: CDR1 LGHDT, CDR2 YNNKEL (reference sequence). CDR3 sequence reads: CASSRDRASTQYF. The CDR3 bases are TGTGCCAGCAGCCGGGACAGGGCCTCAACCCAGTACTTC.

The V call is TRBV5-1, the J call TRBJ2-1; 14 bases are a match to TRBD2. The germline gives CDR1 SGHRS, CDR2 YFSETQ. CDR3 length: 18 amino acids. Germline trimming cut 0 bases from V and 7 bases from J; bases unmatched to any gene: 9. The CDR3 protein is CASSLEATSGRAGNEQFF. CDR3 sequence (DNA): TGCGCCAGCAGCTTGGAAGCGACTAGCGGGAGGGCAGGGAATGAGCAGTTCTTC.